These T cell receptor beta chains were read from a single sample in a study of T cell responses to AZD1222 COVID-19 vaccine. The repertoire was sequenced with immunoSEQ multiplex PCR; TCRdb's copy has only in-frame clones and lacks some. Of approximately 150,000 clones in the sample, approximately 91% were seen once. The sample consisted of peripheral blood, taken 28 days after the second AZD1222 dose. These receptors came from an adult who received the AZD1222 COVID-19 vaccine. The CDR3 runs from the conserved cysteine through the conserved F or W. Fields, in order: J gene, clone size, D gene, CDR3 length, V gene, CDR3 protein, CDR3 DNA. The D gene is left open where the match is weak. Size is stated for part of the rows, as once, few or many counts, or as a class when the clone is expanded.

>TRBJ2-1|.|.|12|TRBV12-3/TRBV12-4
CASSLGRNEQFF
TGTGCCAGCAGTTTGGGGCGCAATGAGCAGTTCTTC
>TRBJ2-2|once|TRBD2|14|TRBV2
CASSGTSGFGELFF
TGTGCCAGCAGTGGGACTAGCGGGTTCGGGGAGCTGTTTTTT
>TRBJ2-7|.|TRBD1|15|TRBV6-6
CASSSSGTGAYEQYF
TGTGCCAGCAGTTCTTCCGGGACAGGGGCCTACGAGCAGTACTTC
>TRBJ2-7|.|.|12|TRBV12-3/TRBV12-4
CASSPGPYEQYF
TGTGCCAGCAGTCCCGGACCTTACGAGCAGTACTTC
>TRBJ2-5|.|.|13|TRBV27
CASAHNNQETQYF
TGTGCCAGCGCACATAATAACCAAGAGACCCAGTACTTC
>TRBJ2-3|.|.|11|TRBV20-1
CSAEATDTQYF
TGCAGTGCCGAGGCCACAGATACGCAGTATTTT
>TRBJ1-4|.|.|15|TRBV14
CASSQNLGREEKLFF
TGTGCCAGCAGCCAAAATCTGGGACGGGAGGAAAAACTGTTTTTT
>TRBJ2-3|.|TRBD2|18|TRBV15
CATSRDSSGGVLTDTQYF
TGTGCCACCAGCAGAGATTCGAGCGGGGGGGTACTCACAGATACGCAGTATTTT
>TRBJ2-1|.|TRBD1|11|TRBV29-1
CSVATGDEQFF
TGCAGCGTTGCTACAGGGGATGAGCAGTTCTTC
>TRBJ1-1|.|.|13|TRBV7-9
CATPGSGDTEAFF
TGTGCCACCCCAGGGTCAGGGGATACTGAAGCTTTCTTT
>TRBJ1-4|.|.|14|TRBV2
CASSYASTNEKLFF
TGTGCCAGCAGTTACGCTTCAACTAATGAAAAACTGTTTTTT
>TRBJ2-2|.|.|16|TRBV25-1
CASSPGGQVTAGELFF
TGTGCCAGCAGTCCCGGGGGCCAGGTAACCGCCGGGGAGCTGTTTTTT
>TRBJ2-3|.|.|14|TRBV5-1
CASAIAASTDTQYF
TGCGCCAGCGCTATAGCGGCTAGCACAGATACGCAGTATTTT
>TRBJ2-1|.|.|15|TRBV21-1
CASSKGLAGGNEQFF
TGTGCCAGCAGCAAAGGGCTAGCGGGAGGCAATGAGCAGTTCTTC
>TRBJ2-3|.|TRBD1|18|TRBV5-1
CASSLVPQGARSTDTQYF
TGCGCCAGCAGCTTGGTGCCCCAGGGGGCGCGAAGCACAGATACGCAGTATTTT
>TRBJ1-1|.|.|13|TRBV10-3
CATNRAEKTEAFF
TGTGCCACGAACAGGGCCGAAAAAACTGAAGCTTTCTTT
>TRBJ2-3|.|TRBD1|14|TRBV18
CATFGQGDTDTQYF
TGTGCCACCTTCGGACAGGGCGACACAGATACGCAGTATTTT
>TRBJ1-1|.|.|15|TRBV18
CASSPHEIPNTEAFF
TGTGCCAGCTCACCCCACGAAATTCCGAACACTGAAGCTTTCTTT
>TRBJ1-4|.|.|16|TRBV3-1/TRBV3-2
CASSQDLGGGGEKLFF
TGTGCCAGCAGCCAAGATTTGGGGGGCGGAGGAGAAAAACTGTTTTTT
>TRBJ2-1|.|.|16|TRBV3-1/TRBV3-2
CASSRGRQRRYNEQFF
TGTGCCAGCAGCCGAGGGCGACAGCGGCGTTACAATGAGCAGTTCTTC
>TRBJ1-5|.|.|15|TRBV6-6
CASSYGRQGDQPQHF
TGTGCCAGCAGTTATGGGCGGCAGGGTGATCAGCCCCAGCATTTT
>TRBJ2-3|.|.|14|TRBV5-4
CASSLALAPDTQYF
TGTGCCAGCAGCTTGGCCCTAGCCCCAGATACGCAGTATTTT
>TRBJ1-5|.|.|16|TRBV28
CASSLFWGVGNQPQHF
TGTGCCAGCAGTTTGTTTTGGGGAGTCGGCAATCAGCCCCAGCATTTT
>TRBJ2-5|.|TRBD2|17|TRBV6-1
CASSEDFRVAGQETQYF
TGTGCCAGCAGTGAAGACTTTCGGGTAGCGGGTCAAGAGACCCAGTACTTC
>TRBJ2-1|.|.|17|TRBV3-1/TRBV3-2
CASSHNPRRGGPNEQFF
TGTGCCAGCAGCCATAACCCACGGAGGGGGGGCCCCAATGAGCAGTTCTTC
>TRBJ1-5|.|.|14|TRBV19
CASSIVEINQPQHF
TGTGCCAGTAGTATCGTGGAGATCAATCAGCCCCAGCATTTT
>TRBJ2-2|.|.|16|TRBV4-3
CASSHGTEANTGELFF
TGCGCCAGCAGCCACGGGACGGAGGCGAACACCGGGGAGCTGTTTTTT
>TRBJ1-2|.|TRBD1|16|TRBV28
CASSPSGQGQNLGYTF
TGTGCCAGCAGTCCCAGCGGACAGGGGCAAAATTTAGGCTACACCTTC
>TRBJ2-2|.|.|20|TRBV4-2
CASSPHRGVKGGPNTGELFF
TGTGCCAGCAGCCCCCATCGGGGAGTAAAGGGGGGGCCGAACACCGGGGAGCTGTTTTTT
>TRBJ1-4|.|.|15|TRBV5-6
CASSLAVGAEEKLFF
TGTGCCAGCAGCTTGGCCGTGGGGGCAGAAGAAAAACTGTTTTTT
>TRBJ2-2|.|.|15|TRBV11-2
CATPPGGVSTGELFF
TGTGCCACCCCCCCCGGGGGAGTAAGCACCGGGGAGCTGTTTTTT
>TRBJ2-3|.|TRBD2|16|TRBV4-2
CASSHVGTSGRDTQYF
TGTGCCAGCAGCCATGTTGGGACTAGCGGGAGAGATACGCAGTATTTT
>TRBJ2-1|.|TRBD2|19|TRBV13
CASSRQGLAGGGRYNEQFF
TGTGCCAGCAGCCGCCAGGGACTAGCGGGGGGAGGACGTTACAATGAGCAGTTCTTC
>TRBJ2-2|.|.|15|TRBV11-2
CASSLGQTSRGELFF
TGTGCCAGCAGCTTGGGACAGACTAGTCGCGGGGAGCTGTTTTTT
>TRBJ2-5|.|.|12|TRBV29-1
CSAGDPSETQYF
TGCAGCGCCGGGGACCCGTCGGAGACCCAGTACTTC
>TRBJ1-6|.|.|13|TRBV4-2
CASSQGGPEALHF
TGTGCCAGCAGCCAAGGGGGGCCAGAGGCCCTCCACTTT
>TRBJ2-3|.|.|14|TRBV19
CASRGHNSTDTQYF
TGTGCCAGTAGAGGACATAATAGCACAGATACGCAGTATTTT